A single sample gave rise to the 30 T cell receptor beta chains below, sequenced in a study of blood T cells in healthy people across ages. Combining a sample-barcoded 5' primer with a J-beta primer mix, a second PCR ran for roughly 7 to 12 cycles. MiXCR was run by TCRdb on the 5' RACE reads, yielding one entry per CDR3 protein. Of fewer than 1,200,000 distinct CDR3 sequences listed, 20% to 25% were seen once; the top ten hold less than 0.75%. A further study also used this sample, focusing on T cells of mothers and their children.

The specimen was blood. These receptors came from a girl aged 2 to 10 in good health.

This clonotype came up a few times. The J gene is TRBJ1-1, the V gene TRBV29-1, with TRBD1 as a possible D gene (6 bases). The germline V gene has CDR1 SQVTM and CDR2 ANQGSEA. The V end lost 7 bases, the J end lost 4 bases, and 16 bases lay between the germline ends. The CDR3 is 13 residues long. The DNA of the CDR3 is TGCAGCGGCGGGCAGGGGAGTGGCACTGAAGCTTTCTTT. Amino acid sequence: CSGGQGSGTEAFF.

This clonotype was recorded a few times. The genes are TRBV7-2 and TRBJ2-7; 8 nucleotides align to TRBD1. V trimming: 6 bases; J trimming: 2 bases; junction bases outside the gene matches: 6. The CDR3 has 14 residues. In germline, CDR1 is SGHTA, CDR2 FQGNSA. CDR3 loop: CASSRDRSAYEQYF. The DNA for the CDR3 is TGTGCCAGCAGTCGGGACAGGTCTGCCTACGAGCAGTACTTC.

This clonotype has a handful of counts. This sequence joins TRBV7-9 and TRBJ1-4; D might be TRBD1 (6 bases). The CDR3 has 13 amino acids. V was trimmed by 11 bases and J by 8 bases, leaving 18 bases between them. CDR1 is SEHNR, CDR2 FQNEAQ, per germline (reference sequence). CDR3 sequence reads: CAGGGVGGEKLFF. The DNA of the CDR3 is TGTGCCGGAGGGGGAGTCGGAGGAGAAAAACTGTTTTTT.

The genes are TRBV6-1 and TRBJ2-7; no reliable D call. V was cut by 1 base and J by 2 bases, with 12 bases left in between. The CDR3 totals 15 residues. CDR1 is MNHNS and CDR2 is SASEGT in the germline V gene. The CDR3 coding sequence is TGTGCCAGCAGTGAAGGAAACGACGGTGCCTACGAGCAGTACTTC. It translates to CASSEGNDGAYEQYF.

The chain employs TRBV4-2 and TRBJ1-2; a possible D gene is TRBD1 (6 bases). The CDR3 runs 16 residues. Trimming removed 4 bases at V and 3 bases at J, with 18 bases between. Germline V gene lookup returns CDR1 LGHNA and CDR2 YNFKEQ. The CDR3 spells CASSREEGETDYGYTF. Written as DNA, the CDR3 is TGTGCCAGCAGCCGAGAGGAGGGGGAGACTGACTATGGCTACACCTTC.

This clonotype was recorded a few times. The chain recombines TRBV7-9 with TRBJ1-2; 8 bases match TRBD1. The CDR3 spans 15 residues. J lost 7 bases, V lost 3 bases, and 10 bases had no gene match. CDR1 is SEHNR, CDR2 FQNEAQ, per germline (reference sequence). This chain's CDR3 is CASSFSQDRGGGYTF. In nucleotides, the CDR3 is TGTGCCAGCAGCTTTTCCCAAGACAGGGGTGGTGGCTACACCTTC.

J is TRBJ1-2 and V is TRBV28; 7 bases match TRBD1. The CDR3 has 14 amino acids. Germline V CDR1 and CDR2: MDHEN, SYDVKM. Trimming took 2 bases from V and 4 from J; bases not matched to a gene: 4. CDR3 amino acids: CASSLGQETYGYTF. The CDR3 coding sequence is TGTGCCAGCAGTTTAGGACAGGAGACCTATGGCTACACCTTC.

This clonotype came up a few times. The chain carries TRBV3-1 and TRBJ2-5, with D possibly TRBD2 on 6 matching bases. Trimming removed 2 bases from V and 3 bases from J, with 10 bases in between. This CDR3 region has 14 residues. Germline V gene lookup returns CDR1 LGHDT and CDR2 YNNKEL (reference sequence). Written as DNA, the CDR3 is TGTGCCAGCAGCCAAACGGGAGTGGAAGAGACCCAGTACTTC. This translates into CASSQTGVEETQYF.

This clonotype was detected ten times or more. The chain links TRBV29-1 to TRBJ2-3; 9 bases match TRBD2. Per the germline V gene, CDR1 is SQVTM and CDR2 is ANQGSEA. V lost 4 bases, J lost 1 base, and 3 bases stayed unmatched. The CDR3 consists of 14 residues. The CDR3 protein is CSVGAGGRTDTQYF. The CDR3 nucleotides are TGCAGCGTTGGAGCGGGGGGCCGCACAGATACGCAGTATTTT.

The CDR3 DNA reads as TGTGCTAGTGGTTTGGTATTAGGCACAGGAGGTCCGAATGAGCAGTTCTTC. Translated, it gives CASGLVLGTGGPNEQFF. The chain uses TRBV12-5 and TRBJ2-1; D might be TRBD1 or TRBD2, each matching 5 bases. There are 17 residues in the CDR3. V shed 0 bases and J shed 7 bases, with 19 bases lying between them. The germline V gene has CDR1 LGHNT and CDR2 FRNRAP.

This clonotype has just a few counts. The chain combines TRBV20-1 with TRBJ2-7; TRBD1 aligns across 8 bases. J gave up 4 bases and V 0 bases, and 5 bases lay outside the gene matches. Germline V gene sequence: CDR1 DFQATT, CDR2 SNEGSKA (reference sequence). This CDR3 is 14 amino acids long. CDR3 sequence: CSARDPDRGYEQYF. CDR3 DNA: TGCAGTGCTAGAGACCCCGACAGGGGTTACGAGCAGTACTTC.

This clonotype was seen at least ten times. The chain links TRBV7-2 to TRBJ2-3; 7 bases map to TRBD2. V trimming: 5 bases; J trimming: 3 bases; junction bases outside the gene matches: 11. Germline values: CDR1 SGHTA, CDR2 FQGNSA. The CDR3 length is 16 residues. CDR3 protein: CASSHFLAVGTDTQYF. CDR3 coding DNA: TGTGCCAGCAGCCACTTTCTAGCGGTGGGGACAGATACGCAGTATTTT.

The chain is built from TRBV7-6 and TRBJ2-3; D unresolved. The V gene lost 1 base and the J gene lost 4 bases, with 9 bases spanning the gap. Germline V gene data show CDR1 as SGHVS and CDR2 as FNYEAQ. CDR3 length: 14 residues. In nucleotides, the CDR3 is TGTGCCAGCAGCTTAGGCCGCTCATCAGATACGCAGTATTTT. It is translated as CASSLGRSSDTQYF.

This rearrangement joins TRBV19 to TRBJ1-1, with TRBD1 as a possible D gene (6 bases). The CDR3 runs to 14 residues. V gave up 5 bases and J gave up 5 bases, with 15 bases separating them. From germline, CDR1 is LNHDA and CDR2 SQIVND (reference sequence). CDR3 residues: CASSPGDGRTEAFF. The CDR3 DNA reads as TGTGCCAGTAGTCCAGGGGACGGACGGACTGAAGCTTTCTTT.

V is TRBV12-3 or TRBV12-4 and J is TRBJ1-2, with D unclear. V was clipped by 6 bases and J by 3 bases, with 11 bases between them. This CDR3 has 13 amino acids. The CDR3 loop is CASSPTPDYGYTF. In DNA form, the CDR3 reads TGTGCCAGCAGCCCTACACCCGACTATGGCTACACCTTC.

The V gene is TRBV28, the J gene TRBJ2-7; tentatively, D is TRBD1 or TRBD2 (6 bases each). The J call may not be correct, given that the DNA end is closer to TRBJ2-5. The germline gives CDR1 MDHEN, CDR2 SYDVKM. The CDR3 contains 14 residues. This chain's CDR3 is CASGGGALQETQYF. The CDR3 nucleotides read TGTGCCAGCGGGGGCGGGGCACTCCAAGAGACCCAGTACTTC.

This clonotype showed up just a few times. The genes are TRBV24-1 and TRBJ2-5; tentatively, D is TRBD1 (5 bases). The end of the DNA fits TRBJ2-7 better, so the J call may be wrong. In germline, CDR1 is KGHDR, CDR2 SFDVKD. The CDR3 spans 15 residues. CDR3 sequence (DNA): TGTGCCACCAGTGATCCAAGGACATCCCTCTACGAGCAGTACTTC. This gives the protein CATSDPRTSLYEQYF.

V usage is TRBV29-1 and J usage is TRBJ2-5, with 9 positions matching TRBD2. The J call may be faulty, since TRBJ2-1 better matches the DNA end. This CDR3 spans 15 amino acids. CDR1 and CDR2 from the germline V gene are SQVTM and ANQGSEA. CDR3: CSVEGWAGGYNEQFF. The DNA for the CDR3 is TGCAGCGTTGAAGGCTGGGCGGGGGGGTACAATGAGCAGTTCTTC.

The chain joins TRBV9 to TRBJ2-1; 9 bases map to TRBD2. The CDR3 loop spans 16 amino acids. V shed 0 bases, J shed 9 bases, and the junction held 10 bases outside the gene matches. CDR1 and CDR2 (germline): SGDLS, YYNGEE. The CDR3 protein is CASSVGGSSGKGEQFF. CDR3 coding DNA: TGTGCCAGCAGCGTAGGCGGCTCTAGCGGGAAGGGTGAGCAGTTCTTC.

J is TRBJ1-1 and V is TRBV7-9; D is perhaps TRBD1 (5 bases). V gave up 7 bases and J gave up 0 bases, with 9 bases separating them. Germline-derived CDR1 and CDR2 are SEHNR and FQNEAQ (reference sequence). CDR3 size: 13 residues. The CDR3 region is CASTDSMNTEAFF. The DNA of the CDR3 is TGTGCCAGCACCGACAGCATGAACACTGAAGCTTTCTTT.

The chain employs TRBV4-3 and TRBJ1-2; 7 bases agree with TRBD1. The CDR3 is 18 amino acids. Trimming removed 1 base from V and 3 bases from J; junction bases left unmatched: 14. Germline loops: CDR1 LGHNA, CDR2 YSLEER. DNA of the CDR3: TGCGCCAGCAGCCAAGCTTCAACCCAGGGGCAGGGGGACTATGGCTACACCTTC. Translation: CASSQASTQGQGDYGYTF.

The rearrangement joins TRBV11-2 to TRBJ2-7; TRBD2 agrees at 7 bases. This CDR3 contains 15 residues. Per germline, CDR1 SGHAT and CDR2 FQNNGV. J was trimmed by 4 bases and V by 5 bases; bases with no gene match: 11. CDR3 loop: CASSMTSSHQYEQYF. The CDR3 DNA sequence: TGTGCCAGCAGCATGACTAGCTCTCATCAGTACGAGCAGTACTTC.

The table lists this clonotype with a few counts. V and J are TRBV7-6 and TRBJ2-2; D possibly corresponds to TRBD2 (5 bases). V was cut by 4 bases and J by 8 bases, with 11 bases left in between. From germline, CDR1 is SGHVS and CDR2 FNYEAQ. CDR3 length equals 13 residues. The CDR3 here is CASSSPPGGELFF. The CDR3 nucleotides are TGTGCCAGCAGCTCGCCCCCGGGGGGGGAGCTGTTTTTT.

The J gene is TRBJ2-5, the V gene TRBV20-1; 14 positions agree with TRBD2. CDR1 DFQATT and CDR2 SNEGSKA come from the germline V gene (reference sequence). The J segment lost 2 bases and the V segment lost 0 bases, leaving 8 bases of the junction unmatched. The CDR3 has 18 residues. The CDR3 DNA reads as TGCAGTGCTAGAGATCTTGGGACTAGCGGGGGCCTACAAGAGACCCAGTACTTC. Protein product: CSARDLGTSGGLQETQYF.

This clonotype has a count of ten or more. The chain has TRBV6-1 and TRBJ2-1; 10 bases agree with TRBD2. Germline CDR1 is MNHNS and CDR2 is SASEGT. This CDR3 comprises 17 residues. After removal of 7 bases from V and 8 bases from J, the junction contained 17 bases not matched to a gene. The CDR3 sequence is CASTGKFSSGRQDEQFF. The CDR3 DNA is TGTGCCAGCACGGGAAAATTTTCTAGCGGGAGACAAGATGAGCAGTTCTTC.

The sample holds a few counts of this clonotype. Here the CDR3 reads CASSQARDRNIQYF. In DNA, the CDR3 is TGCGCCAGCAGCCAGGCAAGGGACAGAAACATTCAGTACTTC. This chain links TRBV4-1 with TRBJ2-4, with 7 positions matching TRBD1. Trimming took 3 bases from V and 6 from J; bases not matched to a gene: 5. The CDR3 loop spans 14 amino acids. Germline CDR1 MGHRA, CDR2 YSYEKL.

This clonotype was counted a few times. The chain links TRBV6-6 to TRBJ2-5; D is possibly TRBD1 (6 bases). In germline, CDR1 is MNHNY, CDR2 SVGAGI (reference sequence). The CDR3 spans 12 residues. Trimming cost V 7 bases and J 4 bases, with 10 bases left between them. The DNA of the CDR3 is TGTGCCAGCATAGGACAGCGAGAGACCCAGTACTTC. Translation gives CASIGQRETQYF.

The V gene is TRBV3-1, the J gene TRBJ1-1; D remains ambiguous. Germline V CDR1 and CDR2: LGHDT, YNNKEL (reference sequence). Trimming took off 2 bases at V and 1 base at J, with 11 bases between the two ends. This CDR3 has 15 amino acids. CDR3 protein: CASSQRGQPNTEAFF. Here the CDR3 DNA reads TGTGCCAGCAGCCAACGAGGGCAGCCGAACACTGAAGCTTTCTTT.

This clonotype was seen just once. The chain recombines TRBV7-6 with TRBJ2-3; D is uncertain. CDR1 is SGHVS and CDR2 is FNYEAQ in the germline V gene. This CDR3 has 16 residues. The V gene lost 0 bases and the J gene lost 0 bases, with 10 bases spanning the gap. As DNA, the CDR3 is TGTGCCAGCAGCTTAGCACCCGACGTTAGCACAGATACGCAGTATTTT. The encoded protein is CASSLAPDVSTDTQYF.

This chain joins TRBV15 and TRBJ2-7; D unresolved. Per the germline V gene, CDR1 is LNHNV and CDR2 is YYDKDF (reference sequence). Trimming took 9 bases from V and 3 from J, leaving 15 bases between them. This CDR3 spans 13 amino acids. As DNA, the CDR3 is TGTGCCACAGGCAGGCGGCTGGGCTACGAGCAGTACTTC. Its translation is CATGRRLGYEQYF.